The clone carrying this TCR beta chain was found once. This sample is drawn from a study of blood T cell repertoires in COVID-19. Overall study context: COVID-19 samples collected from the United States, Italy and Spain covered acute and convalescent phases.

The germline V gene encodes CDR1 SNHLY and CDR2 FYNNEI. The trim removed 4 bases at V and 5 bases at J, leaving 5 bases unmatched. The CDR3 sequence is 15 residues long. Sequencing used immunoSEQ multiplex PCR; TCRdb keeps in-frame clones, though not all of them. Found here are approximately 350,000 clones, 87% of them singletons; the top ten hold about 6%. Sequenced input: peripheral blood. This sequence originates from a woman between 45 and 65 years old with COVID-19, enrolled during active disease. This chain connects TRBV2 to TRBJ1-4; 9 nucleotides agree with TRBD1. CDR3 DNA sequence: TGTGCCAGCAGTGTCTCCGGGACAGGGAATGAAAAACTGTTTTTT. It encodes CASSVSGTGNEKLFF.